The clone carrying this T cell receptor (beta chain) was counted between two and nine times. TCRdb recomputed calls from the RT-PCR reads with MiXCR, one row per CDR3 protein. Among just under 250,000 distinct CDR3 sequences listed, more than 10% were seen once. The record originates from a study of response to subunit inactivated influenza vaccine. This sample comprised non-naive T cells sorted from PBMCs, obtained around two weeks before vaccination. The TCR originated in a man aged 45-60 years who received an inactivated influenza vaccine.

For the CDR3, the DNA is TGTGCCAGCAGCGTAGTACTAGCGGGGGCGGGGAACACCGGGGAGCTGTTTTTT. The encoded protein is CASSVVLAGAGNTGELFF. This chain links TRBV9 with TRBJ2-2, with 11 nucleotides matching TRBD2. Germline CDR1 SGDLS, CDR2 YYNGEE. This CDR3 is built from 18 residues. Trimming took 0 bases from V and 1 from J; bases not matched to a gene: 5.